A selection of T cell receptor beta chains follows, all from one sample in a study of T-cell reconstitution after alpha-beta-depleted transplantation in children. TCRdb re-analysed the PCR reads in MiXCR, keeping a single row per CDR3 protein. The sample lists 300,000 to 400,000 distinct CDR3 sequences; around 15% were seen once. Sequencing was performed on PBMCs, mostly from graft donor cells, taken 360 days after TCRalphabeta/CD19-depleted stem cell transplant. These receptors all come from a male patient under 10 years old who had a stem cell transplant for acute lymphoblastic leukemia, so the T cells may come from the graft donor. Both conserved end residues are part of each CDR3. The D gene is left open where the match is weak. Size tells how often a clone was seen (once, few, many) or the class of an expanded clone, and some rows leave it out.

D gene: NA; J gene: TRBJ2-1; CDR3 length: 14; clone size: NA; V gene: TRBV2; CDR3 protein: CASSEGSLYNEQFF; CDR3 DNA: TGTGCCAGCAGTGAGGGCTCGCTCTACAATGAGCAGTTCTTC
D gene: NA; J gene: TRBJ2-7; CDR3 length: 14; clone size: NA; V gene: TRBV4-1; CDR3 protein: CASSQAEEEYEQYF; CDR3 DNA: TGCGCCAGCAGCCAAGCTGAGGAGGAGTACGAGCAGTACTTC
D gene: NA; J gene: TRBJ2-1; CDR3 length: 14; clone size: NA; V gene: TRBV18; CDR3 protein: CASSPWAELNEQFF; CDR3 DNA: TGTGCCAGCTCACCATGGGCCGAACTCAATGAGCAGTTCTTC
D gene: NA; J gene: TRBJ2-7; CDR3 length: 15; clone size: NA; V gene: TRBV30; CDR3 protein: CAWSPALRQTYEQYF; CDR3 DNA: TGTGCCTGGAGCCCGGCGTTGCGGCAGACCTACGAGCAGTACTTC
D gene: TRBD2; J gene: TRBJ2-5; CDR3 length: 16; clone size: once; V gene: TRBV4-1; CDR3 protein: CASSRTSGSRQETQYF; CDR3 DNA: TGCGCCAGCAGCCGTACTAGCGGGAGTCGTCAAGAGACCCAGTACTTC
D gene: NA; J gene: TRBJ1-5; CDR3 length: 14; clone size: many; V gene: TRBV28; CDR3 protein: CASSFAASNQPQHF; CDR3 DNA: TGTGCCAGCAGTTTTGCAGCTAGCAATCAGCCCCAGCATTTT
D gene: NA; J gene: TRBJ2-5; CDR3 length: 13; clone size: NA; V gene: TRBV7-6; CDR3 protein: CASSLSWQETQYF; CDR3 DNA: TGTGCCAGCAGCCTTAGTTGGCAAGAGACCCAGTACTTC
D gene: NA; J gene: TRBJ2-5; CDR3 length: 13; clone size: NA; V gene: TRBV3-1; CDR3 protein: CASSQVGSGTGDF; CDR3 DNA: NA
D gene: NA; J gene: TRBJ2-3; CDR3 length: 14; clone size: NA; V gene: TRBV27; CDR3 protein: CASQGDFYTDTQYF; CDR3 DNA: TGTGCCAGCCAGGGGGACTTCTACACAGATACGCAGTATTTT
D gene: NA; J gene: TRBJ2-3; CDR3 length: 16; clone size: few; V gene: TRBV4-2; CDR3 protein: CASSQGSIGGTDTQYF; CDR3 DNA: TGTGCCAGCAGCCAAGGGTCCATAGGAGGGACAGATACGCAGTATTTT
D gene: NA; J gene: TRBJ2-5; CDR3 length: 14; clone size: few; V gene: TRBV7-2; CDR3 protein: CASSSGWARETQYF; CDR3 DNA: TGTGCCAGCAGCTCCGGTTGGGCGCGGGAGACCCAGTACTTC
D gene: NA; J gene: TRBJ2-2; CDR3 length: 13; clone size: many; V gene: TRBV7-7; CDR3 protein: CASSLGDTGELFF; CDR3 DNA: TGTGCTAGCAGCTTAGGCGACACCGGGGAGCTGTTTTTT
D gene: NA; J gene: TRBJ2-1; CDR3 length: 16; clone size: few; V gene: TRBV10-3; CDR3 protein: CAISPTGASGYNEQFF; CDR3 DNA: TGTGCCATCAGCCCAACGGGGGCTAGCGGCTACAATGAGCAGTTCTTC
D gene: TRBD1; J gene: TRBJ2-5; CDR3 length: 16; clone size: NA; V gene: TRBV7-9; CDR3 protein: CASSLVGTGAQETQYF; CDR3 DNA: TGTGCCAGCAGCTTAGTCGGGACAGGAGCTCAAGAGACCCAGTACTTC
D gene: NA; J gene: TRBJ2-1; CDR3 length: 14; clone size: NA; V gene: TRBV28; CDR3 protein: CASSRIGSYNEQFF; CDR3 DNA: TGTGCCAGCAGTAGGATCGGCTCCTACAATGAGCAGTTCTTC
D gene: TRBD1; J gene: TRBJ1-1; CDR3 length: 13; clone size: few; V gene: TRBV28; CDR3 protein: CASSLGQGIRAFF; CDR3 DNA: TGTGCCAGCAGCTTGGGACAGGGGATTCGAGCTTTCTTT
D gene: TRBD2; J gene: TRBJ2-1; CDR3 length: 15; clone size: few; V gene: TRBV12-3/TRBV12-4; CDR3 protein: CASSMGLAGYNEQFF; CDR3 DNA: TGTGCCAGCAGTATGGGACTAGCGGGGTACAATGAGCAGTTCTTC
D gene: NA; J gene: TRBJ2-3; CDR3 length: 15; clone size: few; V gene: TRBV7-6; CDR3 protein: CASSFSGRATDTQYF; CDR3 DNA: TGTGCCAGCAGCTTCTCTGGCAGGGCCACAGATACGCAGTATTTT
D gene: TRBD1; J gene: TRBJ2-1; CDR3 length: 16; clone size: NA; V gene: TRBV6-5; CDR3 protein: CASSYLAGTGYNEQFF; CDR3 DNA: TGTGCCAGCAGTTACCTGGCCGGGACAGGGTACAATGAGCAGTTCTTC
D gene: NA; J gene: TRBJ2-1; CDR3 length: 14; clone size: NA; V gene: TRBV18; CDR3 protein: CASSSRDSPGEQFF; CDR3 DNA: TGTGCCAGCTCAAGCAGGGACTCCCCGGGGGAGCAGTTCTTC
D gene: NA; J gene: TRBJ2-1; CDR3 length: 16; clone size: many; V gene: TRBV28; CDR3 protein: CASSLSRRSSYNEQFF; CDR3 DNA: TGTGCCAGCAGTTTAAGCCGGCGCAGCTCCTACAATGAGCAGTTCTTC
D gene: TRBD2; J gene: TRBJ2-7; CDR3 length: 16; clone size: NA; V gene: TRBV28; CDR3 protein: CASSFTLSGIFFEQYF; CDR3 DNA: TGTGCCAGCTCCTTCACCCTTAGCGGGATCTTTTTCGAGCAGTACTTC
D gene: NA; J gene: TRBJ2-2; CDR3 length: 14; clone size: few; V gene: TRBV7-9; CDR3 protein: CASSYTSNTGELFF; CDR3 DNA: TGTGCCAGCAGCTACACGAGTAACACCGGGGAGCTGTTTTTT
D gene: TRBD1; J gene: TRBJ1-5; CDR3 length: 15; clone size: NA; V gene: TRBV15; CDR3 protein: CATSANRGRGQPQHF; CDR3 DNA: TGTGCCACCAGTGCTAACAGGGGGCGCGGTCAGCCCCAGCATTTT
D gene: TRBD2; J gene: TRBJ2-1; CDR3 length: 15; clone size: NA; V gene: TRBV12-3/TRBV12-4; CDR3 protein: CASSPGTSGRYEQFF; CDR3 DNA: TGTGCCAGCAGTCCCGGGACTAGCGGGAGATATGAGCAGTTCTTC
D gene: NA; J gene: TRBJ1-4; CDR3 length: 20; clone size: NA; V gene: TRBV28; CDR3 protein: CASSFTWDGRVAELNEKLFF; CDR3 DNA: TGTGCCAGCAGTTTCACCTGGGACGGTCGGGTCGCCGAGCTTAATGAAAAACTGTTTTTT
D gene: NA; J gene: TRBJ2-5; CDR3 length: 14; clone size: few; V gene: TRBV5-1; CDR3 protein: CASSLITQQETQYF; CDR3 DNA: TGCGCCAGCAGCTTGATCACTCAGCAAGAGACCCAGTACTTC
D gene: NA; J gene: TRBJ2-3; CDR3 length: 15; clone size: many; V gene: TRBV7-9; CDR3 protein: CASSLTTPSTDTQYF; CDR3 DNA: TGTGCCAGCAGCTTGACCACCCCTAGCACAGATACGCAGTATTTT
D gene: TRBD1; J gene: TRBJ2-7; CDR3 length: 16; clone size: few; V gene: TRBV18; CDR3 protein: CASSRGTGVFAGEQYF; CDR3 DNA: TGTGCCAGCTCACGCGGGACAGGGGTTTTTGCTGGCGAGCAGTACTTC
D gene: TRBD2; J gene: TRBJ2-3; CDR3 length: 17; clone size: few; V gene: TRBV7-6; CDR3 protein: CASSFRTLAGSTDTQYF; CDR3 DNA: TGTGCCAGCAGCTTCCGTACTCTAGCGGGCTCCACAGATACGCAGTATTTT
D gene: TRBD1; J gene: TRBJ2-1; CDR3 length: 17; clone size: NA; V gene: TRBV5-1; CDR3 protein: CASSRGPGQGTNNEQFF; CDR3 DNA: TGCGCCAGCAGCCGGGGCCCGGGACAGGGCACTAACAATGAGCAGTTCTTC
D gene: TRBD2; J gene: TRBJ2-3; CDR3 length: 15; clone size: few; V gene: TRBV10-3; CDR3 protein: CAITRGGTSTDTQYF; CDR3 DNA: TGTGCCATCACCCGGGGGGGCACTAGCACAGATACGCAGTATTTT
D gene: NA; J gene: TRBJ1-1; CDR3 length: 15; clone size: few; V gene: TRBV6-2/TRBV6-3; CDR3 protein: CASSYIAPLNTEAFF; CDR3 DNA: TGTGCCAGCAGTTATATCGCCCCCTTGAACACTGAAGCTTTCTTT
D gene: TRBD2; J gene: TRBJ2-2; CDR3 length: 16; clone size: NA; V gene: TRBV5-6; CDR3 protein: CASSLVELAVTGELFF; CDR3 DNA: TGTGCCAGCAGCTTGGTGGAACTAGCGGTGACCGGGGAGCTGTTTTTT
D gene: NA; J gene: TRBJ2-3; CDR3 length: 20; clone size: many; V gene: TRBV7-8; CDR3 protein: CASSYRTGRRGREATDTQYF; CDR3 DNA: TGTGCCAGCAGCTATCGGACAGGTAGAAGGGGACGGGAGGCCACAGATACGCAGTATTTT
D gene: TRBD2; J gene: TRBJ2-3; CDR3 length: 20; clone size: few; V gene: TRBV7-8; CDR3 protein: CASSLVRHLRTSGRTDTQYF; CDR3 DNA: TGTGCCAGCAGCTTAGTTCGACACCTGAGGACTAGCGGACGCACAGATACGCAGTATTTT
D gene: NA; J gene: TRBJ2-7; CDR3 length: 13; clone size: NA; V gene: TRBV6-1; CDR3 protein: CASSERAWSEQYF; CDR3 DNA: TGTGCCAGCAGTGAACGGGCATGGTCCGAGCAGTACTTC
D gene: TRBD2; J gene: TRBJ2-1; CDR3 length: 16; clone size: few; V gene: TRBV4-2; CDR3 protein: CASSQDPQLAGGEQFF; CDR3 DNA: TGTGCCAGCAGCCAAGATCCCCAGCTAGCGGGAGGAGAGCAGTTCTTC
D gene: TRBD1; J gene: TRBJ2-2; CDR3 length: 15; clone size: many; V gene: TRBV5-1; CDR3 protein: CASRTGGADTGELFF; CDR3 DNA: TGCGCCAGCAGGACAGGGGGCGCAGACACCGGGGAGCTGTTTTTT
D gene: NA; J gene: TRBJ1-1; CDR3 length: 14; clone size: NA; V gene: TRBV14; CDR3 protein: CASSHAGGNTEAFF; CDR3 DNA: TGTGCCAGCAGCCACGCAGGAGGGAACACTGAAGCTTTCTTT
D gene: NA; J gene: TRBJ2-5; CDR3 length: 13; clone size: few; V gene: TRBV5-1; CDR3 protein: CASSLARRETQYF; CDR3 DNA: TGCGCCAGCAGCTTGGCACGGAGGGAGACCCAGTACTTC
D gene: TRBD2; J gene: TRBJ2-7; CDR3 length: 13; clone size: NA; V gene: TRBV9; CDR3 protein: CASSSGGEDEQYF; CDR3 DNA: TGTGCCAGCAGCTCGGGGGGTGAAGACGAGCAGTACTTC
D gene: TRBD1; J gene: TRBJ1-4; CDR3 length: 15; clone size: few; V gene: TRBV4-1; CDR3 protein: CASSQPQGSAEKLFF; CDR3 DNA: TGCGCCAGCAGCCAACCACAGGGGTCGGCGGAAAAACTGTTTTTT
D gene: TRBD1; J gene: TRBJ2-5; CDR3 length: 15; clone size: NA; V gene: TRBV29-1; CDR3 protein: CSVGGDRDSQETQYF; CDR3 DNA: TGCAGCGTTGGTGGAGACCGGGACAGCCAAGAGACCCAGTACTTC
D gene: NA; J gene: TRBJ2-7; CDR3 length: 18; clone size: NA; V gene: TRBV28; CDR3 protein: CASSLQPGHLIIHYEQYF; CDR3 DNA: TGTGCCAGCAGTTTGCAACCGGGACATCTAATAATTCACTACGAGCAGTACTTC
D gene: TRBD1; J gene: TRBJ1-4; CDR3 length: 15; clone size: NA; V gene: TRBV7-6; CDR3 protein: CASSATGGGIGKLFF; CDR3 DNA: TGTGCCAGCAGCGCTACAGGGGGAGGAATCGGAAAACTGTTTTTT
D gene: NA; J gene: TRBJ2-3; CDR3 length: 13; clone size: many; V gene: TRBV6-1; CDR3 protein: CASSGLPGDTQYF; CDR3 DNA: TGTGCCAGCAGTGGACTCCCGGGAGATACGCAGTATTTT
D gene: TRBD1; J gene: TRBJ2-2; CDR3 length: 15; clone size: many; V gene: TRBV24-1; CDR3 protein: CATSTGGSHYGELFF; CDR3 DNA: TGTGCCACCAGTACAGGGGGATCCCACTACGGGGAGCTGTTTTTT
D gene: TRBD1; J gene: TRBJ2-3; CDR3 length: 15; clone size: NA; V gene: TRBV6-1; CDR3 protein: CASRVDRGRTDTQYF; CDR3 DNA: TGTGCCAGCAGGGTCGACAGGGGAAGGACAGATACGCAGTATTTT